The subject of this entry is one T cell receptor beta chain. This specimen belongs to a study of cytomegalovirus exposure and HLA in healthy donors. The V and J ends lost 5 bases and 6 bases respectively, with 14 bases between them. The CDR3 contains 15 residues. Germline loops: CDR1 SGHTA, CDR2 FQGNSA. PCR employed 60 Vbeta and 13 Jbeta primers. Produced via immunoSEQ multiplex PCR; TCRdb's table is partial and in-frame only. The table has roughly 110,000 clones, under 80% seen once. The sample taken for sequencing was PBMCs. The TCR was taken from a man aged 55 to 70 in good health and CMV-seronegative. The V gene is TRBV7-2, the J gene TRBJ1-6; D may be TRBD1 (6 bases). The DNA of the CDR3 is TGTGCCAGCAGCCAAACAGGGTTCTCTAATTCACCCCTCCACTTT. Amino acids: CASSQTGFSNSPLHF.